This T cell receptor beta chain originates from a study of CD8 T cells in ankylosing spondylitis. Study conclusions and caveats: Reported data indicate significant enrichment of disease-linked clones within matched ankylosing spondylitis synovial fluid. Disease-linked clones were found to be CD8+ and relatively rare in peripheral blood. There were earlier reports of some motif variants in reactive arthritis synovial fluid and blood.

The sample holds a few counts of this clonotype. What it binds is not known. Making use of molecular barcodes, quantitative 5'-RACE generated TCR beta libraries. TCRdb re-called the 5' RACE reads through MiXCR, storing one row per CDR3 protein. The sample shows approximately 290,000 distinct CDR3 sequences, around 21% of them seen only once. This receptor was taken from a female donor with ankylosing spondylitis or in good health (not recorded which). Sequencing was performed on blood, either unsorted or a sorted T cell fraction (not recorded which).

The CDR3 DNA reads as TGTGCCAGCAGCTTAAAAGTCTCTGGAAACACCATATATTTT. Translated, it gives CASSLKVSGNTIYF. The chain joins TRBV7-9 to TRBJ1-3; no firm D call. Germline V gene sequence: CDR1 SEHNR, CDR2 FQNEAQ (reference sequence). The V end was cut by 2 bases, the J end by 0 bases, with 5 bases between. This CDR3 is built from 14 residues.